The source of this T cell receptor (beta chain) is a study of T cell responses to AZD1222 COVID-19 vaccine. Worth noting for this clone: Its target is unknown.

CDR1 and CDR2 from the germline V gene are SGHDN and FVKESK. CDR3 length equals 16 residues. The ends lost 0 bases at V and 9 bases at J; junction bases unmatched: 8. TCRdb's copy holds only in-frame clones and misses some; the assay was immunoSEQ multiplex PCR. The sample yields more than 140,000 clones, more than 75% seen once. Whole-study findings and limits: Repertoires were obtained only post-peak T cell response.

The sequence derives from an adult in good health. Sequenced here: peripheral blood, sampled on day 0 of AZD1222 vaccination. This sequence joins TRBV14 and TRBJ2-1, with 10 bases lining up with TRBD2. CDR3 in DNA: TGTGCCAGCAGCCAAGACGGGACTAGCGCAATCGGTGAGCAGTTCTTC. As protein: CASSQDGTSAIGEQFF.